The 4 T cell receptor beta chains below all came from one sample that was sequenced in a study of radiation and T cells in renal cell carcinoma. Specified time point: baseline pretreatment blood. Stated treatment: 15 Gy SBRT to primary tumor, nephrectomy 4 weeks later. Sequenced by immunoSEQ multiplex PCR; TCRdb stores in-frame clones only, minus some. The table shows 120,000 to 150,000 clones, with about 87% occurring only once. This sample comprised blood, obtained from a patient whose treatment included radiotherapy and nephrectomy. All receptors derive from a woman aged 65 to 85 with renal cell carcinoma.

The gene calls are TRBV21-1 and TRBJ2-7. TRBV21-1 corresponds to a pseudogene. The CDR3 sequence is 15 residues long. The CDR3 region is CATRGGTAFSYEQYF. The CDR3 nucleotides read TGTGCCACTAGGGGGGGGACAGCCTTCTCCTACGAGCAGTACTTC.

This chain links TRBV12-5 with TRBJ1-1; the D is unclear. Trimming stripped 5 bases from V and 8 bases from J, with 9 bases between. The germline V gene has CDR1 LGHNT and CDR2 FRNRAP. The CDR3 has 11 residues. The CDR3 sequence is CASGTLHEAFF. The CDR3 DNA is TGTGCTAGTGGTACCCTCCACGAAGCTTTCTTT.

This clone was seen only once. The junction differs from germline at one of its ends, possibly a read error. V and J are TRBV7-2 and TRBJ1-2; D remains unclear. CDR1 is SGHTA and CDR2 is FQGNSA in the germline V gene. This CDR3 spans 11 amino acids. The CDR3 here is CADGGYYGYTF. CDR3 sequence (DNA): TGCGCGGACGGAGGGTACTATGGCTACACCTTC.

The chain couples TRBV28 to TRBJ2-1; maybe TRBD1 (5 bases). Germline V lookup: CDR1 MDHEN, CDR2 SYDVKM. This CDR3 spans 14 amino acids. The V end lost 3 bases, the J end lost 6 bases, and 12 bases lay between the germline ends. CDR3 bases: TGTGCCAGCAGTTTTATAGGGGAACGCAATGAGCAGTTCTTC. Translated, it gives CASSFIGERNEQFF.